These 16 T cell receptor beta chains share one sample of origin, sequenced in a study of T cell changes during pregnancy in multiple sclerosis. Clones were read by immunoSEQ multiplex PCR, and TCRdb kept only the in-frame ones, dropping some. The sample has about 32,000 clones, around 90% seen once; the top ten hold approximately 5%. The source material was CD8+ T cells from peripheral blood mononuclear cells, sampled in the first trimester of pregnancy. These receptors came from a female donor with multiple sclerosis, enrolled in a pregnancy study.

The V and J genes are TRBV6-1 and TRBJ1-1, with a possible D match to TRBD1 (5 bases). The length of the CDR3 is 16 residues. The germline gives CDR1 MNHNS, CDR2 SASEGT. Deletions cut 3 bases from V and 0 bases from J, with 14 bases between. The CDR3 loop reads CASSEQGWGLNTEAFF. DNA of the CDR3: TGTGCCAGCAGTGAGCAGGGATGGGGCCTGAACACTGAAGCTTTCTTT.

The chain recombines TRBV4-1 with TRBJ2-1; possible D gene TRBD2, 5 bases. The germline V and J ends were trimmed by 4 bases and 0 bases, with 13 bases remaining between them. The CDR3 runs 16 residues. The germline CDR1 and CDR2 sequences are MGHRA and YSYEKL. The CDR3 reads CASSLTGFLSYNEQFF. DNA for the CDR3: TGCGCCAGCAGCCTTACGGGATTCCTCTCCTACAATGAGCAGTTCTTC.

The chain recombines TRBV6-5 with TRBJ1-1; 7 nucleotides align to TRBD1. V shed 7 bases and J 2 bases; nucleotides not matched to a gene: 4. The CDR3 is 13 amino acids. Germline V gene lookup returns CDR1 MNHEY and CDR2 SVGAGI. As DNA, the CDR3 is TGTGCCAGCAAGGGACAGAGAAACACTGAAGCTTTCTTT. It translates to CASKGQRNTEAFF.

The J gene is TRBJ2-1, the V gene TRBV4-1; D unresolved. Germline V lookup: CDR1 MGHRA, CDR2 YSYEKL. With 5 bases removed from V and 3 bases from J, the gap between germline ends came to 11 bases. There are 14 residues in the CDR3. The CDR3 DNA sequence: TGCGCCAGCAGCGACTTGCTAGGCTACAATGAGCAGTTCTTC. Protein sequence: CASSDLLGYNEQFF.

The rearrangement links TRBV10-3 to TRBJ2-7; D perhaps matches TRBD1 (6 bases). The CDR3 length is 13 residues. V was clipped by 10 bases and J by 0 bases, with 13 bases between them. Germline CDR1 ENHRY, CDR2 SYGVKD. CDR3 in DNA: TGTGCCACCAACAGGGATAGCTCCTACGAGCAGTACTTC. Translation: CATNRDSSYEQYF.

The CDR3 nucleotides are TGTGCCAGCAGCGCCGGGACAGGGGGCGTAAGGCGGAACACTGAAGCTTTCTTT. It codes for CASSAGTGGVRRNTEAFF. V usage is TRBV9 and J usage is TRBJ1-1, with 12 positions matching TRBD1. The V gene end was trimmed by 3 bases and the J gene end by 1 base; junction bases not matched to a gene: 10. This CDR3 is built from 18 residues. Germline values: CDR1 SGDLS, CDR2 YYNGEE.

The chain is built from TRBV6-5 and TRBJ2-7, with D uncertain. Between the trimmed V and J ends, which lost 2 bases and 1 base, there was a span of 6 bases. Germline V gene lookup returns CDR1 MNHEY and CDR2 SVGAGI. This CDR3 region has 13 residues. The CDR3 coding sequence is TGTGCCAGCAGTTACACAGCATCCTACGAGCAGTACTTC. Its translation is CASSYTASYEQYF.

The chain recombines TRBV2 with TRBJ2-7, with 12 positions matching TRBD2. This CDR3 is 14 amino acids long. Per the germline V gene, CDR1 is SNHLY and CDR2 is FYNNEI. J gave up 4 bases and V 10 bases, and 8 bases lay outside the gene matches. DNA for the CDR3: TGTGCCATTCTAGCGGGAGGGCCCAGGTACGAGCAGTACTTC. Encoded protein: CAILAGGPRYEQYF.

The chain has TRBV19 and TRBJ1-5; D not certain. V was clipped by 3 bases and J by 0 bases, with 12 bases between them. CDR1 is LNHDA, CDR2 SQIVND, per germline (reference sequence). The CDR3 sequence is 16 residues long. The CDR3 DNA sequence: TGTGCCAGTAGTATTCTTGGCCGACATAGCAATCAGCCCCAGCATTTT. It codes for CASSILGRHSNQPQHF. The full variable domain, in which reference TRBV19 and TRBJ1-5 provide the parts outside the CDR3, is DGGITQSPKYLFRKEGQNVTLSCEQNLNHDAMYWYRQDPGQGLRLIYYSQIVNDFQKGDIAEGYSVSREKKESFPLTVTSAQKNPTAFYLCASSILGRHSNQPQHFGDGTRLSIL.

The chain carries TRBV30 and TRBJ2-1; the match to TRBD2 covers 8 bases. CDR1 is GTSNPN, CDR2 SVGIG, per germline (reference sequence). The CDR3 has 15 amino acids. The V segment lost 2 bases and the J segment 3 bases; nucleotides outside the gene matches: 6. DNA for the CDR3: TGTGCCTGGAGTCCCAGCGGGAGAGACTACAATGAGCAGTTCTTC. This encodes CAWSPSGRDYNEQFF. Complete variable domain (other parts from reference TRBV30 and TRBJ2-1): SQTIHQWPATLVQPVGSPLSLECTVEGTSNPNLYWYRQAAGRGLQLLFYSVGIGQISSEVPQNLSASRPQDRQFILSSKKLLLSDSGFYLCAWSPSGRDYNEQFFGPGTRLTVL.

The chain recombines TRBV5-6 with TRBJ2-1, with D possibly TRBD2 on 5 matching bases. Germline values: CDR1 SGHDT, CDR2 YYEEEE. V shed 0 bases and J shed 1 base, with 5 bases lying between them. CDR3 length equals 14 residues. CDR3 nucleotides: TGTGCCAGCAGCTTGGGAGGGTCCTACAATGAGCAGTTCTTC. Translating it yields CASSLGGSYNEQFF. Together with reference TRBV5-6 and TRBJ2-1, the CDR3 gives the full variable domain: DAGVTQSPTHLIKTRGQQVTLRCSPKSGHDTVSWYQQALGQGPQFIFQYYEEEERQRGNFPDRFSGHQFPNYSSELNVNALLLGDSALYLCASSLGGSYNEQFFGPGTRLTVL.

J is TRBJ2-7 and V is TRBV2; 8 nucleotides agree with TRBD2. V lost 4 bases to trimming and J lost 6 bases; unmatched junction nucleotides: 8. This CDR3 comprises 14 residues. CDR1 SNHLY and CDR2 FYNNEI come from the germline V gene. DNA for the CDR3: TGTGCCAGCAGTGGGTCCGGGAGGGCCCCCGAGCAGTACTTC. It specifies CASSGSGRAPEQYF.

The chain couples TRBV4-1 to TRBJ1-1; possible D gene TRBD1, 5 bases. In germline, CDR1 is MGHRA, CDR2 YSYEKL. Trimming pared 3 bases from V and 0 bases from J, leaving 8 bases between. The CDR3 sequence is 14 residues long. CDR3 bases: TGCGCCAGCAGCCAGACAGAGATGAACACTGAAGCTTTCTTT. This sequence encodes CASSQTEMNTEAFF.

The chain couples TRBV30 to TRBJ2-7; 10 nucleotides match TRBD1. The CDR3 has 14 amino acids. Germline CDR1 is GTSNPN and CDR2 is SVGIG (reference sequence). J gave up 3 bases and V 4 bases, and 6 bases lay outside the gene matches. CDR3 protein: CAWIPGQGFYEQYF. As DNA, the CDR3 is TGTGCCTGGATTCCGGGACAGGGGTTCTACGAGCAGTACTTC.

The V gene is TRBV19, the J gene TRBJ2-2; 8 bases line up with TRBD1. This CDR3 has 15 residues. From germline, CDR1 is LNHDA and CDR2 SQIVND (reference sequence). V lost 3 bases, J lost 6 bases, and 6 bases stayed unmatched. The CDR3 coding sequence is TGTGCCAGTAGTATCTTCAGGGGGCAATCCGGGGAGCTGTTTTTT. Its translation: CASSIFRGQSGELFF. Using reference TRBV19 and TRBJ2-2 for the parts outside the CDR3, the full variable domain is DGGITQSPKYLFRKEGQNVTLSCEQNLNHDAMYWYRQDPGQGLRLIYYSQIVNDFQKGDIAEGYSVSREKKESFPLTVTSAQKNPTAFYLCASSIFRGQSGELFFGEGSRLTVL.

The CDR3 loop is CATGLGAYEQYF. In DNA, the CDR3 is TGTGCCACGGGACTAGGTGCCTACGAGCAGTACTTC. The chain is built from TRBV7-9 and TRBJ2-7, with 8 bases lining up with TRBD2. The germline V gene encodes CDR1 SEHNR and CDR2 FQNEAQ (reference sequence). Trimming cost V 10 bases and J 2 bases; bases outside gene matches: 4. This CDR3 region has 12 residues. The full variable domain, its missing parts supplied by reference TRBV7-9 and TRBJ2-7, is DTGVSQNPRHKITKRGQNVTFRCDPISEHNRLYWYRQTLGQGPEFLTYFQNEAQLEKSRLLSDRFSAERPKGSFSTLEIQRTEQGDSAMYLCATGLGAYEQYFGPGTRLTVT.